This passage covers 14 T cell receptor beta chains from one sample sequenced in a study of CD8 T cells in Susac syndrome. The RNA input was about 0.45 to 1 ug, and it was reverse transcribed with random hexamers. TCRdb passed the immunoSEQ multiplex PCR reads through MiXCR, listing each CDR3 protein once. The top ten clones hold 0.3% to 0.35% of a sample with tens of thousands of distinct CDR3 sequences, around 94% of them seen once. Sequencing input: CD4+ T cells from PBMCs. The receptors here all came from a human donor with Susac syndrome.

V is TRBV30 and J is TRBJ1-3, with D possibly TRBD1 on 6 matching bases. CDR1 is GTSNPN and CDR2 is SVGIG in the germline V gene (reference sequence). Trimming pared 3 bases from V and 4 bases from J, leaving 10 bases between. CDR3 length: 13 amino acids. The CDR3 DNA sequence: TGTGCCTGGAGAGGGGGTTCGGGAAACACCATATATTTT. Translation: CAWRGGSGNTIYF.

The CDR3 DNA sequence: TGTGCCAGCAGCTTAGCCATTCAGCAGTACTTC. Its protein product is CASSLAIQQYF. The chain has TRBV7-9 and TRBJ2-7; no definite D call. The germline V gene encodes CDR1 SEHNR and CDR2 FQNEAQ (reference sequence). The CDR3 extends over 11 amino acids. Trimming took 0 bases from V and 8 from J, leaving 5 bases between them.

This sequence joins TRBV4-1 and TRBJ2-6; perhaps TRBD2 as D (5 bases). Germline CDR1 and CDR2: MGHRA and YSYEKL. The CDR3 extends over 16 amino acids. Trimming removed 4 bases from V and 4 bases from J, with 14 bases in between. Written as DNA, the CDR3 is TGCGCCAGCAGCCCCTGGGTGGGGAGCGGGGCCAACGTCCTGACTTTC. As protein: CASSPWVGSGANVLTF.

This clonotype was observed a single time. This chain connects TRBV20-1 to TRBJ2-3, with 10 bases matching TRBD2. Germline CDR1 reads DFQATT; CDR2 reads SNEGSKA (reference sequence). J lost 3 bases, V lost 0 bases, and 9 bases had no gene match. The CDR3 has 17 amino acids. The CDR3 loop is CSARDTSGGAWTDTQYF. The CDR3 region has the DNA TGCAGTGCTAGAGATACCAGCGGGGGGGCTTGGACAGATACGCAGTATTTT.

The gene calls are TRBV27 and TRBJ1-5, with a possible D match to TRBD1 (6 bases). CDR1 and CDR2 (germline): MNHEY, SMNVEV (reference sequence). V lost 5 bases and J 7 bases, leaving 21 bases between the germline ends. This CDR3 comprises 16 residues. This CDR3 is CASSPGGRGIGQPQHF. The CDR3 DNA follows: TGTGCCAGCAGTCCCGGCGGCAGGGGAATAGGGCAGCCCCAGCATTTT.

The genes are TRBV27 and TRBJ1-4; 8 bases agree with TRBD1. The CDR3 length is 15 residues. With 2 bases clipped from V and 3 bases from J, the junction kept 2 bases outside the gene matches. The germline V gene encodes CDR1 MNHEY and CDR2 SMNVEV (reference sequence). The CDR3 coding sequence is TGTGCCAGCAGTTTACAGGGACAGGCTAATGAAAAACTGTTTTTT. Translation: CASSLQGQANEKLFF.

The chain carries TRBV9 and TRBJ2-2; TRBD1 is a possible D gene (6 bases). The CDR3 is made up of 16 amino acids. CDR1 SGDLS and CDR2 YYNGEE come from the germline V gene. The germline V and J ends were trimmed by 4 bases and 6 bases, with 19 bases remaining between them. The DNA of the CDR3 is TGTGCCAGCAGCCCGACCGGGACACCAAGTTCCGGGGAGCTGTTTTTT. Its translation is CASSPTGTPSSGELFF.

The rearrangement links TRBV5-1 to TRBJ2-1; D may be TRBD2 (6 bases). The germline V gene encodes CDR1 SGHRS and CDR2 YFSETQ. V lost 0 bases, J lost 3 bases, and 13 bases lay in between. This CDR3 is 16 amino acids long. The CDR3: CASSLGSGTFYNEQFF. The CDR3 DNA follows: TGCGCCAGCAGCTTGGGGTCAGGGACTTTCTACAATGAGCAGTTCTTC.

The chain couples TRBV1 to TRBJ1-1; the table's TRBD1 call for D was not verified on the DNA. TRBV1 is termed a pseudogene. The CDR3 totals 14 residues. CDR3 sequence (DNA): TGCACCAGCAGCCGCCGGGACAGGGGGACTGAAGCTTTCTTT. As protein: CTSSRRDRGTEAFF.

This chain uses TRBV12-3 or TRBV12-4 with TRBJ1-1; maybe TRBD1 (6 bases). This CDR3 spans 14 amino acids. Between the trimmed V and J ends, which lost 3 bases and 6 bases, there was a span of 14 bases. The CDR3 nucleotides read TGTGCCAGCAGTTTCGGGGGCGCGGGTCCTGAAGCTTTCTTT. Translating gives CASSFGGAGPEAFF.

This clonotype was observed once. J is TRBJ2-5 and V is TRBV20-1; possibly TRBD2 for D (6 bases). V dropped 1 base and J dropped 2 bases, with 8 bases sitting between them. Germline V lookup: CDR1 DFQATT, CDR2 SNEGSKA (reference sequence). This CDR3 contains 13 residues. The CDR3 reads CSARVGGQETQYF. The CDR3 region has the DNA TGCAGTGCTAGAGTCGGAGGGCAAGAGACCCAGTACTTC.

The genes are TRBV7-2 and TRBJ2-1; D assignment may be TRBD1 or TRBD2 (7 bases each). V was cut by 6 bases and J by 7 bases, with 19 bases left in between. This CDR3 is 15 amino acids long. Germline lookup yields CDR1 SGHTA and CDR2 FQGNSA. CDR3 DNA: TGTGCCAGCAGTTTGGGAGGGGGCGCGATGAATGAGCAGTTCTTC. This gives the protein CASSLGGGAMNEQFF.

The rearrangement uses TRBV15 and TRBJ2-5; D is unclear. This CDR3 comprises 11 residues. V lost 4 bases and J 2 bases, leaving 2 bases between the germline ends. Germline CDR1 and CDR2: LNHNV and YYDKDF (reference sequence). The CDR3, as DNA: TGTGCCACCAGCACTCAAGAGACCCAGTACTTC. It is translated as CATSTQETQYF.

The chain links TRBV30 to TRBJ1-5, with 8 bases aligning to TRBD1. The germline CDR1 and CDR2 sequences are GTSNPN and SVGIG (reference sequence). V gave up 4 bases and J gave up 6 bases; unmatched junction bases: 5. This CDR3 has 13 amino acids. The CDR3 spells CAWTGGGGQPQHF. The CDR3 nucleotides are TGTGCCTGGACAGGGGGCGGAGGTCAGCCCCAGCATTTT.